The table lists the clone carrying this T cell receptor beta chain with a few counts. Antigen unknown. This entry is derived from a study of T cell responses to AZD1222 COVID-19 vaccine. Study-wide points: Regions 160-218 and 743-854 dominated among vaccine-associated CD4 TCRs spanning spike. Among the donors, most were white British and more were female, and clonal diversity was possibly underestimated. An increase in Spike-specific TCR breadth and depth was observed after two AZD1222 doses.

Trimming cost V 4 bases and J 6 bases; bases outside gene matches: 17. The CDR3 extends over 17 amino acids. The germline V gene has CDR1 LGHDT and CDR2 YNNKEL (reference sequence). The repertoire was sequenced with immunoSEQ multiplex PCR; TCRdb's copy has only in-frame clones and lacks some. The sample includes 50,000 to 70,000 clones, around 85% of them seen just once. The starting material was peripheral blood, obtained on day 0 of MenACWY control vaccination. The chain joins TRBV3-1 (or the pseudogene TRBV3-2) to TRBJ2-7; the match to TRBD2 covers 8 bases. The clonotype originates from an adult in good health. The CDR3 loop reads CASSPASSGRVGIEQYF. The CDR3 DNA reads as TGTGCCAGCAGCCCCGCCTCGAGCGGGAGAGTAGGAATCGAGCAGTACTTC.